The rows below give T cell receptor beta chains drawn from one sample of a study of cytomegalovirus exposure and HLA in healthy donors. TCRdb's table, derived via immunoSEQ multiplex PCR, lists solely in-frame clones and lacks some. Of 200,000 to 250,000 clones in the sample, more than 60% were seen once. Sequenced: PBMCs. The receptors come from a woman aged 60 to 75 in good health and CMV-seropositive. CDR3s include the opening cysteine and the closing phenylalanine or tryptophan. A D gene is named only where the DNA matches it firmly. Size values are once, few and many counts, or a class for expanded clones, and some rows have none.

d_call,v_call,clone_size,j_call,cdr3_nt,cdr3_aa
.,TRBV5-1,.,TRBJ2-5,TGCGCCAGCAGCTTTTCCCCAGGGGGGCAAGAGACCCAGTACTTC,CASSFSPGGQETQYF
.,TRBV30,.,TRBJ1-2,TGTGCCTGGAGTGGTATGGGGCGAAGGTATGGCTACACCTTC,CAWSGMGRRYGYTF
.,TRBV7-8,.,TRBJ2-5,TGTGCCAGCAGCCTTCACAGGAACCAGCCAGAGGAGACCCAGTACTTC,CASSLHRNQPEETQYF
.,TRBV11-2,.,TRBJ2-3,TGTGCCAGCAGAGGCGGGAACACAGATACGCAGTATTTT,CASRGGNTDTQYF
TRBD2,TRBV6-4,.,TRBJ2-3,TGTGCCAGCAGGCTACTAGCGGGGGGGCCCCCAGATACGCAGTATTTT,CASRLLAGGPPDTQYF
TRBD2,TRBV28,few,TRBJ2-1,TGTGCCAGCAGTTTAATTGCGGGACTAGGGTTCAATGAGCAGTTCTTC,CASSLIAGLGFNEQFF
.,TRBV6-1,.,TRBJ2-1,TGTGCCAGCAGTGAAAAGCGGAGCTCCTACAATGAGCAGTTCTTC,CASSEKRSSYNEQFF
TRBD2,TRBV7-2,few,TRBJ2-7,TGTGCCAGCAGCTTGGACCTAGCGGTTTTGTACGAGCAGTACTTC,CASSLDLAVLYEQYF
.,TRBV5-1,.,TRBJ2-3,TGCGCCAGCAGCTTTGGCCAAGACACAGATACGCAGTATTTT,CASSFGQDTDTQYF
.,TRBV28,few,TRBJ2-3,TGTGCCAGCAGTCTGCAGGGGATCGATACGCAGTATTTT,CASSLQGIDTQYF
.,TRBV28,.,TRBJ1-2,TGTGCCAGCCTCGGAGGTTGGATCTATGGCTACACCTTC,CASLGGWIYGYTF
.,TRBV7-9,.,TRBJ1-1,TGTGCCAGCAGTCCCACGGGAAGAGAGACTGAAGCTTTCTTT,CASSPTGRETEAFF
TRBD1,TRBV5-1,.,TRBJ1-6,TGCGCCAGCAGCTTGACAGGGGGTGATTCACCCCTCCACTTT,CASSLTGGDSPLHF
.,TRBV5-6,.,TRBJ2-7,TGTGCCAGCAGCTTGCCCGGGACTGCCTACGAGCAGTACTTC,CASSLPGTAYEQYF
.,TRBV11-2,few,TRBJ1-4,TGTGCCAGCAGCTTACACCGGGAAAAACTGTTTTTT,CASSLHREKLFF
.,TRBV7-9,few,TRBJ1-1,TGTGCCAGCAGCTTAGACGGGTTGTCAGAGAACACTGAAGCTTTCTTT,CASSLDGLSENTEAFF
.,TRBV13,.,TRBJ1-5,TGTGCCAGCAGCTTATCGGGTCAGCCCCAGCATTTT,CASSLSGQPQHF
TRBD1,TRBV2,few,TRBJ1-6,TGTGCCAGCAGGGGACAGGGCGGTTCACCCCTCCACTTT,CASRGQGGSPLHF
TRBD1,TRBV18,.,TRBJ2-1,TGTGCCAGCTCACGGACAGGGTACAATGAGCAGTTCTTC,CASSRTGYNEQFF
.,TRBV7-9,.,TRBJ1-6,TGTGCCAGCAGCTTAGAGGAGGTACCGGGTTCACCCCTCCACTTT,CASSLEEVPGSPLHF